Listed here is a single TCR beta chain. In this sample, this clonotype turned up a few times. Its antigen has not been determined. It has no much larger one-base neighbor in the sample; base qualities were not kept. This sample was taken from a study of early T cells in non-severe SARS-CoV-2 infection (dated by TCRdb to about 2021). Looking at the study overall: Because TCR sequencing was done on bulk RNA from unsorted whole blood, the alpha and beta chains could not be paired.

Set within a cohort of healthcare workers in London, UK, this nested case-control study involved weekly PCR testing of nasopharyngeal swabs along with blood sampling. Healthcare workers were enrolled in the week of the UK lockdown, from 23 to 31 March 2020, and were followed every week for up to about 15 weeks. Library creation used 5' RACE. Sequencing was carried out with a NextSeq 500. The TCR library protocol attached unique molecular identifiers to individual cDNA molecules to correct for sequencing error and PCR bias. Sequencing covered both TCR alpha and beta chains, and within each sample the abundances of alpha and beta sequences were tightly co-correlated. In the source study's methods: Decombinator V4 was used to perform V gene, J gene and CDR3 annotation of TCR sequences. TCRs were defined as expanded if a significant change between any two time points was detected under a Poisson model with p below 0.0001. TCR abundances were normalised to the total number of TCRs sequenced per sample and expressed as counts per million. MAIT TCRs were defined by TRAV1-2 paired with TRAJ12, TRAJ20 or TRAJ33, and iNKT TCRs by TRAV10 paired with TRAJ18. VDJdb, accessed on 1 November 2021, was searched for TCRs annotated for CMV, EBV and SARS-CoV-2, and TCRs annotated for more than one antigen were excluded. TCRdb handled the public reads itself, with Q25 trimming in fastp and clone calling in MiXCR, and kept productive beta chains. One record per CDR3 amino acid sequence lists the most common genes and DNA. For this entry, the V and J calls and clone size follow TCRdb and not the study's own pipeline. The sample table lists roughly 80,000 distinct CDR3 sequences, roughly a sixth of them with a count of one. Jointly, the top ten make up approximately 2.9% of the sample.

Per the germline V gene (reference sequence), SEHNR is the CDR1 and FQNEAQ is the CDR2. At the junction V is shortened by 1 base and J by 4 bases, with 10 bases in between. The CDR3 spans 15 residues, from the cysteine through the phenylalanine. Here the CDR3 DNA is all that survives: 45 bases in frame from base 1. The paper as a whole reports these results and caveats: VDJdb matching was skewed toward anti-spike CD8 responses, so virus-specific expansions were likely underestimated and private and CD4 specificities were missed.

The chain joins TRBV7-9 to TRBJ2-2; the D gene could be either TRBD1 or TRBD2, each agreeing at 5 bases. Input material: whole blood. The TCR was taken from an adult who was a healthcare worker with PCR-confirmed SARS-CoV-2 infection or an uninfected control (not recorded which). The CDR3 is CASSLGPGPTGELFF. The DNA sequence reads TGTGCCAGCAGCTTAGGTCCGGGGCCCACCGGGGAGCTGTTTTTT. The CDR3 plus the reference TRBV7-9 and TRBJ2-2 genes for the other parts give the full variable domain: DTGVSQNPRHKITKRGQNVTFRCDPISEHNRLYWYRQTLGQGPEFLTYFQNEAQLEKSRLLSDRFSAERPKGSFSTLEIQRTEQGDSAMYLCASSLGPGPTGELFFGEGSRLTVL.